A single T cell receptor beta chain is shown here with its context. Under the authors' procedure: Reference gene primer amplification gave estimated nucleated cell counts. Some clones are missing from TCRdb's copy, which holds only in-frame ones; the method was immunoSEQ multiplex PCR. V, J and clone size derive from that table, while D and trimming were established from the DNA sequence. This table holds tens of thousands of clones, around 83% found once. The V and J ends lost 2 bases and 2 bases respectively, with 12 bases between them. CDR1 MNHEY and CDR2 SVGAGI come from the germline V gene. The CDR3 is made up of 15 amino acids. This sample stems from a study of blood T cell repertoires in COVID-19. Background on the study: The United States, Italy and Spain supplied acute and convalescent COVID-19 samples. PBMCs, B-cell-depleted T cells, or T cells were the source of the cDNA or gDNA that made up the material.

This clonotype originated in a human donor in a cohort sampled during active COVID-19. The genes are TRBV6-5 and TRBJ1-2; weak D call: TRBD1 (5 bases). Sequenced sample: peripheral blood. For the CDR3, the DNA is TGTGCCAGCAGTTACGGCGGGACGGCCAACTATGGCTACACCTTC. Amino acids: CASSYGGTANYGYTF.